This T cell receptor (beta chain) was identified in a study of T cell changes during pregnancy in multiple sclerosis. The assay was immunoSEQ multiplex PCR, and TCRdb's table has in-frame clones only and misses some. The sample has some 80,000 clones, more than 80% seen once. V lost 1 base to trimming and J lost 0 bases, with 10 bases between them. The CDR3 spans 16 residues. Germline CDR1 MGHRA, CDR2 YSYEKL. This TCR was sampled from a female donor in good health, enrolled as a control in a pregnancy study. Here the sequenced sample was peripheral blood, taken in the first trimester of pregnancy. The V call is TRBV4-1, the J call TRBJ2-1; D unresolved. The CDR3 nucleotides are TGCGCCAGCAGCCAAGTAGACTTGTTCTCCTACAATGAGCAGTTCTTC. This encodes CASSQVDLFSYNEQFF.